These 22 T cell receptor beta chains originate from one sample sequenced in a study of blood T cells in healthy people across ages (dated by TCRdb to 2013 to 2016). The protocol used for the library was 5' RACE. The sequencing machine was an Illumina HiSeq 2500. A second PCR of about 7 to 12 cycles was run with a J-beta primer mix and a sample-barcoded 5' primer. In-frame beta chains were kept once TCRdb had trimmed the public reads at Q25 with fastp and called clones with MiXCR. Rows are unified per CDR3 protein, each entry keeping the most common DNA and genes. Within this sample are some 1.1 million distinct CDR3 sequences, with around two fifths of them counted one time only. The ten largest clones add up to less than 15% of the sample. The sample taken for sequencing was blood. Every receptor here comes from a man aged 18 to 35 in good health.

The rearrangement joins TRBV10-3 to TRBJ1-6; 7 positions agree with TRBD1. The CDR3 sequence is 13 residues long. CDR1 ENHRY and CDR2 SYGVKD come from the germline V gene. The junction had 3 bases not matched to a gene; V was cut back by 4 bases and J by 9 bases. CDR3 coding DNA: TGTGCCATCAGTGGGGACAGAACTTCACCCCTCCACTTT. Encoded protein: CAISGDRTSPLHF.

This clonotype appeared many times. The CDR3 loop reads CSARDGERLGNEQFF. The CDR3 region has the DNA TGCAGTGCTAGAGATGGGGAACGCCTTGGGAATGAGCAGTTCTTC. The rearrangement links TRBV20-1 to TRBJ2-1; no reliable D call. The CDR3 is made up of 15 amino acids. V was pared by 0 bases and J by 7 bases, with 16 bases between. CDR1 and CDR2 from the germline V gene are DFQATT and SNEGSKA (reference sequence).

This chain uses TRBV20-1 with TRBJ1-4; tentatively, D is TRBD1 (5 bases). Trimming stripped 5 bases from V and 6 bases from J, with 16 bases between. Germline values: CDR1 DFQATT, CDR2 SNEGSKA (reference sequence). This CDR3 is built from 14 residues. The CDR3 nucleotides are TGCAGTGCTCCCGTGCGGAGGGGCGATGAAAAACTGTTTTTT. This gives the protein CSAPVRRGDEKLFF.

This chain links TRBV29-1 with TRBJ1-5, with D unresolved. V shed 7 bases and J shed 4 bases, with 14 bases lying between them. The CDR3 is made up of 13 amino acids. CDR1 and CDR2 (germline): SQVTM, ANQGSEA. CDR3 bases: TGCAGCGCCCGGGCGGCAACGAATCAGCCCCAGCATTTT. As protein: CSARAATNQPQHF.

This clonotype was seen many times. The chain has TRBV12-3 or TRBV12-4 and TRBJ1-2; D ambiguous. Trimming removed 1 base at V and 6 bases at J, with 6 bases between. This CDR3 has 12 residues. The CDR3 spells CASSLEGNGYTF. CDR3 DNA: TGTGCCAGCAGTTTAGAAGGGAATGGCTACACCTTC.

The rearrangement uses TRBV12-3 or TRBV12-4 and TRBJ1-2; possible D gene TRBD1, 6 bases. The germline V and J ends were trimmed by 4 bases and 7 bases, with 13 bases remaining between them. The CDR3 totals 13 residues. Here the CDR3 DNA reads TGTGCCAGCAGTTACCTAGACAGGCCTGGCTACACCTTC. This translates into CASSYLDRPGYTF.

This chain uses TRBV3-1 with TRBJ2-3, with unresolved D. The CDR3 has 15 amino acids. The V gene lost 3 bases and the J gene lost 0 bases, with 10 bases spanning the gap. Germline V gene lookup returns CDR1 LGHDT and CDR2 YNNKEL (reference sequence). The CDR3 bases are TGTGCCAGCAGCCACCTCCAGCTTAGCACAGATACGCAGTATTTT. Protein sequence: CASSHLQLSTDTQYF.

The J gene is TRBJ2-1, the V gene TRBV3-1; D could derive from TRBD1 or TRBD2 (5 bases each). The germline CDR1 and CDR2 sequences are LGHDT and YNNKEL (reference sequence). The V and J ends lost 0 bases and 7 bases respectively, with 10 bases between them. The CDR3 extends over 14 amino acids. CDR3 bases: TGTGCCAGCAGCCAAGACTCAGGGAGAAATGAGCAGTTCTTC. Protein product: CASSQDSGRNEQFF.

This clonotype turned up a few times. This sequence joins TRBV2 and TRBJ1-5; D gene ambiguous. The CDR3 loop spans 14 amino acids. V was clipped by 7 bases and J by 2 bases, with 12 bases between them. Germline loops: CDR1 SNHLY, CDR2 FYNNEI. In DNA form, the CDR3 reads TGTGCCAGCAAACGCGGTTTGGGCAATCAGCCCCAGCATTTT. Its translation: CASKRGLGNQPQHF.

This clonotype was counted a few times. The chain carries TRBV7-3 and TRBJ2-5, with a possible D match to TRBD2 (6 bases). Trimming left V 0 bases short and J 4 bases short, with 12 bases between. The CDR3 extends over 15 amino acids. The germline CDR1 and CDR2 sequences are SGHTA and FQGTGA. The CDR3 protein is CASSLTTTRGETQYF. The CDR3 DNA reads TGTGCCAGCAGCTTAACCACGACTAGGGGAGAGACCCAGTACTTC. Full variable domain (remainder filled in from reference TRBV7-3 and TRBJ2-5): GAGVSQTPSNKVTEKGKYVELRCDPISGHTALYWYRQSLGQGPEFLIYFQGTGAADDSGLPNDRFFAVRPEGSVSTLKIQRTERGDSAVYLCASSLTTTRGETQYFGPGTRLLVL.

The V gene is TRBV7-2, the J gene TRBJ1-2; unclear D gene. This CDR3 spans 14 amino acids. V lost 2 bases to trimming and J lost 7 bases, with 14 bases between them. Germline-derived CDR1 and CDR2 are SGHTA and FQGNSA. CDR3 loop: CASSLYIVGVGYTF. The CDR3 DNA follows: TGTGCCAGCAGCTTATATATAGTAGGCGTTGGCTACACCTTC.

The rearrangement uses TRBV2 and TRBJ2-1, with 8 bases identical to TRBD2. This CDR3 has 16 residues. V shed 1 base, J shed 5 bases, and the junction held 7 bases outside the gene matches. Germline loops: CDR1 SNHLY, CDR2 FYNNEI. The CDR3 sequence: CASSEEPAGEHNEQFF. As DNA, the CDR3 is TGTGCCAGCAGTGAAGAACCAGCGGGGGAACACAATGAGCAGTTCTTC.

Concerning this clonotype itself: At one end, the junction sequence differs from germline, possibly due to a read error. The chain combines TRBV27 with TRBJ1-1; a weak D match, TRBD1 (6 bases). Germline CDR1 MNHEY, CDR2 SMNVEV (reference sequence). This CDR3 comprises 13 residues. The CDR3 here is CVSTGGQYTEAFF. The CDR3 region has the DNA TGTGTCAGCACCGGGGGACAATACACTGAAGCTTTCTTT.

This chain connects TRBV9 to TRBJ1-2, with D uncertain. V dropped 3 bases and J dropped 2 bases, with 11 bases sitting between them. Per germline, CDR1 SGDLS and CDR2 YYNGEE. This CDR3 is 14 amino acids long. The CDR3 reads CASSGSKGNYGYTF. For the CDR3, the DNA is TGTGCCAGCAGCGGGTCCAAAGGGAACTATGGCTACACCTTC.

The V call is TRBV10-3, the J call TRBJ1-5; a possible D gene is TRBD1 (6 bases). CDR1 and CDR2 from the germline V gene are ENHRY and SYGVKD. The germline V and J ends were trimmed by 2 bases and 4 bases, with 15 bases remaining between them. There are 16 residues in the CDR3. The CDR3 loop reads CAISEPKGDGNQPQHF. The CDR3 nucleotides are TGTGCCATCAGTGAGCCGAAGGGGGATGGAAATCAGCCCCAGCATTTT.

This chain uses TRBV6-6 with TRBJ1-1, with D maybe TRBD1 (6 bases). Germline lookup yields CDR1 MNHNY and CDR2 SVGAGI (reference sequence). The CDR3 is 15 residues long. Trimming cost V 5 bases and J 1 base, with 14 bases left between them. The CDR3 DNA reads as TGTGCCAGCAGTCCCCGACAGGCCTCGAACACTGAAGCTTTCTTT. This encodes CASSPRQASNTEAFF.

V gene TRBV5-1 combines with J gene TRBJ2-7; D unresolved. CDR1 and CDR2 (germline): SGHRS, YFSETQ. The CDR3 contains 14 residues. V was shortened by 4 bases and J by 7 bases, with 18 bases between the two germline ends. CDR3 nucleotides: TGCGCCAGCAGCAGAGTCACAGCCGGAGAGGAGCAGTACTTC. Translated, it gives CASSRVTAGEEQYF.

V and J are TRBV6-6 and TRBJ1-2; D is perhaps TRBD1 (5 bases). The CDR3 consists of 16 residues. Germline loops: CDR1 MNHNY, CDR2 SVGAGI (reference sequence). Trimming cost V 2 bases and J 7 bases, with 20 bases left between them. The CDR3, as DNA: TGTGCCAGCAGTTACCTGGCAGAAGGCATGGGGGGTGGCTACACCTTC. Translated: CASSYLAEGMGGGYTF.

This clonotype has a handful of counts. The DNA for the CDR3 is TGTGCCAGCAGCCTGGACAGGGGGCCGTCGAGCGAAAAACTGTTTTTT. Translation: CASSLDRGPSSEKLFF. The chain carries TRBV2 and TRBJ1-4, with 11 bases that match TRBD1. The CDR3 contains 16 residues. CDR1 and CDR2 (germline): SNHLY, FYNNEI. Trimming removed 6 bases from V and 8 bases from J; junction bases left unmatched: 11.

V gene TRBV28 combines with J gene TRBJ2-3, with TRBD2 matching over 10 bases. Losses at the gene ends were 7 bases for V and 1 base for J; bases not matched to a gene: 5. From germline, CDR1 is MDHEN and CDR2 SYDVKM. The CDR3 has 15 residues. The CDR3 DNA sequence: TGTGCCAGCAATTTGGGACTAGCGCGCACAGATACGCAGTATTTT. It yields the protein CASNLGLARTDTQYF.

The chain has TRBV28 and TRBJ2-1; 12 bases match TRBD2. The J call may be incorrect, as the DNA end agrees better with TRBJ2-7. CDR1 and CDR2 from the germline V gene are MDHEN and SYDVKM. The CDR3 loop spans 17 amino acids. The CDR3 region has the DNA TGTGCCAGCCCCGGGACTAGCGGGTTTTTCTCCTACAATGAGCAGTACTTC. It codes for CASPGTSGFFSYNEQYF.

The chain is built from TRBV20-1 and TRBJ1-5, with D unclear. The germline CDR1 and CDR2 sequences are DFQATT and SNEGSKA (reference sequence). The CDR3 is 15 residues long. Trimming took 0 bases from V and 3 from J, leaving 12 bases between them. In DNA, the CDR3 is TGCAGTGCTAGAGATCCCCTGGGGTACAATCAGCCCCAGCATTTT. This gives the protein CSARDPLGYNQPQHF.